The 8 T cell receptor beta chains reported below all come from one sample, sequenced in a study of STAT5B mutations in CD4+ large granular lymphocyte leukemia. The repertoire was sequenced with immunoSEQ multiplex PCR; TCRdb's copy has only in-frame clones and lacks some. There are some 30,000 clones in the sample; roughly 70% occur only once, and around 0.44% lies in the top ten. The sample consisted of CD4+ T cells from blood buffy coats. Every receptor here comes from a human donor in good health.

This chain links TRBV9 with TRBJ2-5; D possibly matches TRBD1 or TRBD2 (5 bases each). CDR1 and CDR2 from the germline V gene are SGDLS and YYNGEE. The V and J ends lost 0 bases and 0 bases respectively, with 9 bases between them. The CDR3 runs 15 residues. DNA for the CDR3: TGTGCCAGCAGCGTAGCTTGGGGGAACCAAGAGACCCAGTACTTC. This encodes CASSVAWGNQETQYF.

The chain employs TRBV19 and TRBJ1-1; TRBD1 aligns across 7 bases. The V gene end was trimmed by 5 bases and the J gene end by 11 bases; junction bases not matched to a gene: 11. Per germline, CDR1 LNHDA and CDR2 SQIVND (reference sequence). The CDR3 loop spans 13 amino acids. Here the CDR3 reads CASSLTGVGAAFF. CDR3 nucleotide sequence: TGTGCCAGTAGTCTTACAGGGGTCGGTGCGGCTTTCTTT. Complete variable domain (other parts from reference TRBV19 and TRBJ1-1): DGGITQSPKYLFRKEGQNVTLSCEQNLNHDAMYWYRQDPGQGLRLIYYSQIVNDFQKGDIAEGYSVSREKKESFPLTVTSAQKNPTAFYLCASSLTGVGAAFFGQGTRLTVV.

This sequence joins TRBV18 and TRBJ2-2; D might be TRBD1 (5 bases). The CDR3 has 16 amino acids. The V end lost 6 bases, the J end lost 0 bases, and 14 bases lay between the germline ends. The germline V gene has CDR1 KGHSH and CDR2 LQKENI. Here the CDR3 DNA reads TGTGCCAGCTCGATTGCGCAGGGAACGAACACCGGGGAGCTGTTTTTT. Translated, it gives CASSIAQGTNTGELFF.

The gene calls are TRBV19 and TRBJ2-7; the match to TRBD1 covers 7 bases. Germline CDR1 reads LNHDA; CDR2 reads SQIVND (reference sequence). Trimming cost V 6 bases and J 7 bases; bases outside gene matches: 15. The CDR3 loop spans 15 amino acids. CDR3 in amino acids: CASRATGTVIKEQYF. CDR3 bases: TGTGCCAGTAGAGCTACCGGGACAGTGATTAAGGAGCAGTACTTC.

The chain uses TRBV27 and TRBJ2-5, with unresolved D. V shed 6 bases and J shed 2 bases, with 10 bases lying between them. CDR1 and CDR2 from the germline V gene are MNHEY and SMNVEV (reference sequence). This CDR3 has 13 amino acids. CDR3 residues: CASRFLAQETQYF. CDR3 DNA sequence: TGTGCCAGCAGATTCTTAGCTCAAGAGACCCAGTACTTC.

In this sample, this clone turned up a few times. The rearrangement joins TRBV28 to TRBJ2-2; no definite D call. Germline CDR1 and CDR2: MDHEN and SYDVKM. There are 13 residues in the CDR3. Trimming shortened V by 8 bases and J by 2 bases, and 9 bases separated the two germline ends. This CDR3 is CASLWTNTGELFF. CDR3 DNA sequence: TGTGCCAGCCTTTGGACCAACACCGGGGAGCTGTTTTTT.

J is TRBJ2-3 and V is TRBV5-1; the match to TRBD2 covers 11 bases. V gave up 1 base and J gave up 5 bases; unmatched junction bases: 6. CDR1 is SGHRS, CDR2 YFSETQ, per germline. The CDR3 consists of 16 residues. The CDR3 loop reads CASSLRVAGGQDTQYF. The CDR3 bases are TGCGCCAGCAGCTTGAGGGTAGCGGGGGGGCAAGATACGCAGTATTTT.

This clone appeared a few times. The chain recombines TRBV4-1 with TRBJ2-3; D possibly matches TRBD1 or TRBD2 (5 bases each). Trimming left V 0 bases short and J 2 bases short, with 9 bases between. The CDR3 spans 15 residues. CDR1 is MGHRA, CDR2 YSYEKL, per germline. The DNA of the CDR3 is TGCGCCAGCAGCCAAGATCGAGGGACCACAGATACGCAGTATTTT. Its protein product is CASSQDRGTTDTQYF.